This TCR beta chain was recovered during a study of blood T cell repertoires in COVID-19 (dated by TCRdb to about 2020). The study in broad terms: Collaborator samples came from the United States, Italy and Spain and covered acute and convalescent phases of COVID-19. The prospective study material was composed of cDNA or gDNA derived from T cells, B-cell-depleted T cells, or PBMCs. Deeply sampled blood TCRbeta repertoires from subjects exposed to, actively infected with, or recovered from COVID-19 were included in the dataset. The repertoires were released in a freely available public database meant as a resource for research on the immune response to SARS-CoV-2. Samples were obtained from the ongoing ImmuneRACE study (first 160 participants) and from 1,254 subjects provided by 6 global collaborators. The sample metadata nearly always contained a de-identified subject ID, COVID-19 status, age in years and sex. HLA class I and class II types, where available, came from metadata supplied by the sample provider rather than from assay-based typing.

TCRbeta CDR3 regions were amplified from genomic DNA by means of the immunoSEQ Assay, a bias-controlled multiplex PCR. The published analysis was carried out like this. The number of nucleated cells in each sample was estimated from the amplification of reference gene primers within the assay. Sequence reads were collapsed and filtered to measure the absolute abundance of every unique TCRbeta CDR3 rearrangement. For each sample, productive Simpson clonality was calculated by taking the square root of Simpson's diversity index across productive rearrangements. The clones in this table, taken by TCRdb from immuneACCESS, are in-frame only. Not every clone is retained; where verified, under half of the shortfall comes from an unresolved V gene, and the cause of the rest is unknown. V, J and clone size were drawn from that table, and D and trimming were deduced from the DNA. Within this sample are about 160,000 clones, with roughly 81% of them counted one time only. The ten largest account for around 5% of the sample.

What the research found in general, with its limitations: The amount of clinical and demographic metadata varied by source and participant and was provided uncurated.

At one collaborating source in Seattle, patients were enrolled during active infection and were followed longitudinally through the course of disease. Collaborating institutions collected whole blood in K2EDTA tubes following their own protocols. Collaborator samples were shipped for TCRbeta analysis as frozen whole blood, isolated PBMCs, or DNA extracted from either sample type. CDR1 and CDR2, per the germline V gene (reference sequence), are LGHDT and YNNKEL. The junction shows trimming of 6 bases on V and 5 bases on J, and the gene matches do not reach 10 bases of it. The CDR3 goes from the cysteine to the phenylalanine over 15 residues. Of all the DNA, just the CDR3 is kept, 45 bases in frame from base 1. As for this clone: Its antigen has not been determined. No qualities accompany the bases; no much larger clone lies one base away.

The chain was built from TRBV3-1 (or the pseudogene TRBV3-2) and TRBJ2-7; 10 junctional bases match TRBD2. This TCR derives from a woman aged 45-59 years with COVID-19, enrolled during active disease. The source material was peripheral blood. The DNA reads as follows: TGTGCCAGCAGTAGAAGCGGGGGGGCCATCCACGAGCAGTACTTC. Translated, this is CASSRSGGAIHEQYF.